This T cell receptor (beta chain) was identified in a study of blood T cell repertoires in COVID-19. Turning to the study itself: There were acute and convalescent COVID-19 samples, and they came from the United States, Italy and Spain. PBMCs, B-cell-depleted T cells, or T cells were the source of the cDNA or gDNA that made up the material.

Enrolled during active infection, Seattle patients were then followed longitudinally. The authors' processing: Amplification from reference gene primers served as the basis for estimated nucleated cell counts. Assay: immunoSEQ multiplex PCR; the TCRdb copy retains only in-frame clones and omits some. V and J calls and clone size are given by that table; D and trimming were obtained from the DNA. Here the sample spans around 310,000 clones, roughly 90% being singletons. V was clipped by 3 bases and J by 6 bases, with 14 bases between them. This CDR3 is 14 amino acids long. CDR1 is LNHNV and CDR2 is YYDKDF in the germline V gene (reference sequence).

This chain joins TRBV15 and TRBJ1-1; perhaps TRBD1 as D (5 bases). Sequenced material: peripheral blood. This receptor was identified in a woman aged 40-49 years with COVID-19, enrolled during active disease. CDR3 loop: CATSRAGGAPEAFF. The CDR3 nucleotides read TGTGCCACCAGCAGGGCCGGTGGGGCCCCTGAAGCTTTCTTT.